The 24 T cell receptor beta chains reported below all come from one sample, sequenced in a study of T cell changes during pregnancy in multiple sclerosis. Profiled with immunoSEQ multiplex PCR; TCRdb holds only in-frame clones, not every one. The table shows 69,000 or so clones, with approximately 91% occurring only once. The sample in question was peripheral blood, obtained in the third trimester of pregnancy. These receptor sequences come from a female donor with multiple sclerosis, enrolled in a pregnancy study.

The chain is built from TRBV6-5 and TRBJ1-2; unclear D gene. Germline values: CDR1 MNHEY, CDR2 SVGAGI. The CDR3 covers 13 residues. Trimming took 2 bases from V and 7 from J, leaving 11 bases between them. The CDR3 region has the DNA TGTGCCAGCAGTTACGGGCTGAGTGTTGGCTACACCTTC. This encodes CASSYGLSVGYTF.

The chain combines TRBV7-6 with TRBJ1-1, with 9 bases matching TRBD1. J was trimmed by 3 bases and V by 1 base; bases with no gene match: 0. The CDR3 runs to 14 residues. Germline assignment: CDR1 SGHVS and CDR2 FNYEAQ. CDR3 sequence (DNA): TGTGCCAGCAGCTTAGGGACAGGGGACACTGAAGCTTTCTTT. This encodes CASSLGTGDTEAFF.

The chain joins TRBV10-1 to TRBJ1-4; D is unclear. V dropped 4 bases and J dropped 10 bases, with 13 bases sitting between them. Germline V gives CDR1 WNHNN, CDR2 SYGVQD (reference sequence). The CDR3 is 13 residues long. The CDR3 DNA reads TGCGCCAGCAGTGCAGGAGGCGGACGAAAACTGTTTTTT. Translation: CASSAGGGRKLFF.

This clone showed up just once. The chain couples TRBV7-3 to TRBJ2-1; 10 bases are shared with TRBD2. The V segment lost 5 bases and the J segment 9 bases; nucleotides outside the gene matches: 13. Germline assignment: CDR1 SGHTA and CDR2 FQGTGA. There are 16 residues in the CDR3. CDR3 nucleotides: TGTGCCAGCAGCGCGGGGTCCCCTAGCGGGGGTGGTGAGCAGTTCTTC. It translates to CASSAGSPSGGGEQFF. Supplemented by reference TRBV7-3 and TRBJ2-1, the full variable domain reads GAGVSQTPSNKVTEKGKYVELRCDPISGHTALYWYRQSLGQGPEFLIYFQGTGAADDSGLPNDRFFAVRPEGSVSTLKIQRTERGDSAVYLCASSAGSPSGGGEQFFGPGTRLTVL.

The V and J genes are TRBV19 and TRBJ2-3; 12 bases fit TRBD2. Per germline, CDR1 LNHDA and CDR2 SQIVND (reference sequence). This CDR3 contains 15 residues. V shed 5 bases, J shed 6 bases, and the junction held 6 bases outside the gene matches. The CDR3 bases are TGTGCCAGTAGTTCACTAGCGGGGGGACGCGATACGCAGTATTTT. This translates into CASSSLAGGRDTQYF.

The genes are TRBV5-5 and TRBJ1-6; perhaps TRBD1 as D (5 bases). With 4 bases removed from V and 9 bases from J, the gap between germline ends came to 11 bases. The CDR3 contains 13 residues. Germline V gene lookup returns CDR1 SGHKS and CDR2 YYEKEE (reference sequence). DNA for the CDR3: TGTGCCAGCAGCGGGGACGGGGGTTCACCCCTCCACTTT. The encoded protein is CASSGDGGSPLHF.

The chain carries TRBV6-1 and TRBJ1-2; 10 bases are shared with TRBD1. Germline trimming cut 11 bases from V and 4 bases from J; bases unmatched to any gene: 13. The CDR3 covers 15 residues. Per the germline V gene, CDR1 is MNHNS and CDR2 is SASEGT. The CDR3 loop reads CAGEGFGTGVYGYTF. In DNA, the CDR3 is TGTGCCGGGGAGGGGTTTGGGACAGGGGTCTATGGCTACACCTTC.

The rearrangement joins TRBV28 to TRBJ1-1, with a possible D match to TRBD1 (6 bases). V gave up 10 bases and J gave up 2 bases, with 11 bases separating them. The CDR3 loop spans 12 amino acids. Germline V gene lookup returns CDR1 MDHEN and CDR2 SYDVKM. DNA of the CDR3: TGTGCCATCGGGACAATCAACACTGAAGCTTTCTTT. Encoded protein: CAIGTINTEAFF.

The chain has TRBV5-1 and TRBJ1-1; no reliable D call. Between the trimmed V and J ends, which lost 3 bases and 1 base, there was a span of 7 bases. The CDR3 is 13 residues long. Germline CDR1 is SGHRS and CDR2 is YFSETQ. CDR3 protein: CASSSTPNTEAFF. The CDR3 DNA reads TGCGCCAGCAGCTCGACACCGAACACTGAAGCTTTCTTT.

This chain uses TRBV4-1 with TRBJ2-3; TRBD2 matches 12 bases. Germline trimming cut 0 bases from V and 5 bases from J; bases unmatched to any gene: 9. The CDR3 contains 18 residues. CDR1 is MGHRA, CDR2 YSYEKL, per germline. In DNA form, the CDR3 reads TGCGCCAGCAGCCAAGACCCCGCTAGCGGGGGGGTGGGAGATACGCAGTATTTT. This gives the protein CASSQDPASGGVGDTQYF.

The rearrangement joins TRBV6-5 to TRBJ2-7, with D tentatively TRBD2 (6 bases). This CDR3 is 15 amino acids long. Germline-derived CDR1 and CDR2 are MNHEY and SVGAGI. V gave up 5 bases and J gave up 7 bases, with 21 bases separating them. The CDR3 is CASSPGLFVLGEQYF. In nucleotides, the CDR3 is TGTGCCAGCAGTCCGGGACTTTTTGTGCTTGGGGAGCAGTACTTC.

The V gene is TRBV6-6, the J gene TRBJ1-1, with TRBD1 matching over 8 bases. This CDR3 has 14 residues. Germline lookup yields CDR1 MNHNY and CDR2 SVGAGI (reference sequence). After removal of 0 bases from V and 10 bases from J, the junction contained 7 bases not matched to a gene. CDR3 in amino acids: CASSYSGQAVVAFF. CDR3 sequence (DNA): TGTGCCAGCAGTTACTCGGGACAGGCAGTTGTAGCTTTCTTT.

The chain joins TRBV9 to TRBJ2-3; TRBD1 might be the D (6 bases). This CDR3 comprises 14 residues. V was trimmed by 2 bases and J by 5 bases, leaving 12 bases between them. Germline V gives CDR1 SGDLS, CDR2 YYNGEE. In DNA form, the CDR3 reads TGTGCCAGCAGCGTGCAGGGGTTTATAGATACGCAGTATTTT. Translation: CASSVQGFIDTQYF.

The chain recombines TRBV11-2 with TRBJ1-4; D not resolved. CDR3 length equals 16 residues. The V end lost 4 bases, the J end lost 1 base, and 13 bases lay between the germline ends. The germline V gene has CDR1 SGHAT and CDR2 FQNNGV. In DNA form, the CDR3 reads TGTGCCAGCAGCTCGAAGCAACAGAGAACTAATGAAAAACTGTTTTTT. It specifies CASSSKQQRTNEKLFF.

This chain uses TRBV10-2 with TRBJ1-1; D not certain. Germline V gives CDR1 WSHSY, CDR2 SAAADI. This CDR3 spans 17 amino acids. Trimming took off 0 bases at V and 2 bases at J, with 16 bases between the two ends. CDR3 region: CASSESLSLAVNTEAFF. The DNA for the CDR3 is TGCGCCAGCAGTGAGTCCTTAAGTCTGGCGGTCAACACTGAAGCTTTCTTT.

The V and J genes are TRBV18 and TRBJ2-7; 11 nucleotides align to TRBD1. The V gene end was trimmed by 3 bases and the J gene end by 6 bases; junction bases not matched to a gene: 4. The CDR3 length is 14 residues. Germline V gene sequence: CDR1 KGHSH, CDR2 LQKENI. This CDR3 reads CASSPTGQGVEQYF. The CDR3 region has the DNA TGTGCCAGCTCACCGACGGGACAGGGGGTCGAGCAGTACTTC.

The chain recombines TRBV7-2 with TRBJ1-1; 10 bases fit TRBD1. Trimming removed 7 bases from V and 11 bases from J; junction bases left unmatched: 13. The CDR3 has 14 amino acids. The germline V gene has CDR1 SGHTA and CDR2 FQGNSA. The CDR3 reads CASTISGTGVRAFF. DNA of the CDR3: TGTGCCAGCACCATTAGTGGGACAGGGGTCAGGGCTTTCTTT.

This clone was detected once. The chain is built from TRBV15 and TRBJ2-1; perhaps TRBD2 as D (5 bases). This CDR3 has 15 amino acids. V lost 1 base and J 4 bases, leaving 11 bases between the germline ends. The V gene's germline CDR1 is LNHNV and CDR2 YYDKDF (reference sequence). The CDR3: CATSRVPSGYNEQFF. Written as DNA, the CDR3 is TGTGCCACCAGCAGAGTTCCATCGGGATACAATGAGCAGTTCTTC.

The genes are TRBV4-2 and TRBJ1-4; D ambiguous. V lost 1 base and J lost 7, with 13 bases in between. This CDR3 has 15 amino acids. Germline CDR1 is LGHNA and CDR2 is YNFKEQ. CDR3 nucleotide sequence: TGTGCCAGCAGCCAAGCCTTCCGGTTCGGTGAAAAACTGTTTTTT. It specifies CASSQAFRFGEKLFF.

This chain links TRBV18 with TRBJ1-4, with D perhaps TRBD1 (5 bases). The CDR3 totals 13 residues. The germline V gene encodes CDR1 KGHSH and CDR2 LQKENI. Trimming cost V 8 bases and J 5 bases, with 12 bases left between them. CDR3 loop: CASRGTVNEKLFF. The CDR3 DNA is TGTGCCAGCCGCGGGACGGTAAATGAAAAACTGTTTTTT.

The genes are TRBV7-3 and TRBJ1-1; D is undetermined. This CDR3 is built from 13 residues. Per germline, CDR1 SGHTA and CDR2 FQGTGA. Trimming took off 5 bases at V and 2 bases at J, with 9 bases between the two ends. The CDR3: CASSPDSNTEAFF. As DNA, the CDR3 is TGTGCCAGCAGCCCGGACTCCAACACTGAAGCTTTCTTT.

This chain connects TRBV5-6 to TRBJ2-7; D remains ambiguous. CDR3 size: 12 residues. V shed 0 bases and J shed 5 bases, with 6 bases lying between them. CDR1 and CDR2 (germline): SGHDT, YYEEEE. CDR3 region: CASSLVPDEQYF. CDR3 nucleotide sequence: TGTGCCAGCAGCTTGGTGCCAGACGAGCAGTACTTC.

The rearrangement joins TRBV15 to TRBJ1-2, with no clear D. V was pared by 1 base and J by 4 bases, with 13 bases between. This CDR3 has 15 residues. The germline gives CDR1 LNHNV, CDR2 YYDKDF (reference sequence). The CDR3 DNA is TGTGCCACCAGCAGAGGAACAGCAACCCTCTATGGCTACACCTTC. As protein: CATSRGTATLYGYTF.

This clone was observed once. This CDR3 is missing its conserved last phenylalanine or tryptophan, likely due to a read error. It is unclear where the CDR3 begins or ends on the DNA, so no DNA is shown, and the CDR3 is as TCRdb lists it. V and J are TRBV6-5 and TRBJ1-2; the D call of TRBD1 is as the table states it, not checked on the DNA. Per germline, CDR1 MNHEY and CDR2 SVGAGI. The CDR3 spans 12 amino acids, including both terminal residues. CDR3 in amino acids: CASSTGDSPKIY.